This T cell receptor (beta chain) was retrieved from a study of blood T cell repertoires in COVID-19. About the study: Collection of acute and convalescent COVID-19 samples took place in the United States, Italy and Spain.

In the source study's methods: Estimation of nucleated cell counts relied on the amplification of reference gene primers. Data came from immunoSEQ multiplex PCR; TCRdb stores just in-frame clones and leaves some out. V, J and clone size are those of that table, while D and trimming were read from the DNA. The table has around 240,000 clones, 75% to 90% seen once. This CDR3 comprises 13 residues. Deletions cut 3 bases from V and 5 bases from J, with 11 bases between. Looked up from germline, CDR1 is SGDLS and CDR2 is YYNGEE. The sequenced sample consisted of peripheral blood. V is TRBV9 and J is TRBJ1-1; D is possibly TRBD1 (6 bases). The clonotype originates from a woman in her 30s who had recovered from COVID-19. This chain's CDR3 is CASSEGEGTEAFF. DNA of the CDR3: TGTGCCAGCAGCGAGGGGGAGGGGACTGAAGCTTTCTTT.